The 25 T cell receptor beta chains below were found in one sample sequenced in a study of cytomegalovirus exposure and HLA in healthy donors. Vbeta (60) and Jbeta (13) primers were used in the PCR. Measured with immunoSEQ multiplex PCR; TCRdb has only the in-frame clones, and not every one. The data hold tens of thousands of clones, with less than 80% observed a single time. The material sequenced was PBMCs. These receptors were taken from a woman aged 40 to 50 in good health and CMV-seronegative.

The chain recombines TRBV4-1 with TRBJ1-1, with D unresolved. V was trimmed by 3 bases and J by 5 bases, leaving 10 bases between them. This CDR3 has 13 residues. CDR1 is MGHRA, CDR2 YSYEKL, per germline. CDR3 in DNA: TGCGCCAGCAGCCAGGGAACGGGAACTGAAGCTTTCTTT. Translating it yields CASSQGTGTEAFF.

This clone was counted a few times. The chain recombines TRBV4-3 with TRBJ2-6; 7 nucleotides line up with TRBD1. V dropped 3 bases and J dropped 1; count of bases not matched to a gene: 3. The CDR3 runs 16 residues. Germline CDR1 LGHNA, CDR2 YSLEER. The CDR3 region has the DNA TGCGCCAGCAGCCATGCCAGGGGGTCTGGGGCCAACGTCCTGACTTTC. Translating it yields CASSHARGSGANVLTF.

The J gene is TRBJ1-2, the V gene TRBV30; 7 nucleotides align to TRBD1. The CDR3 extends over 15 amino acids. The J segment lost 4 bases and the V segment lost 0 bases, leaving 8 bases of the junction unmatched. Per the germline V gene, CDR1 is GTSNPN and CDR2 is SVGIG (reference sequence). CDR3 loop: CAWSVETGSSYGYTF. In DNA, the CDR3 is TGTGCCTGGAGTGTAGAGACAGGGTCAAGCTATGGCTACACCTTC.

The genes are TRBV30 and TRBJ1-6; D is unclear. CDR3 length: 16 residues. Germline assignment: CDR1 GTSNPN and CDR2 SVGIG (reference sequence). V was clipped by 1 base and J by 0 bases, with 10 bases between them. CDR3 sequence: CAWSESRSSYNSPLHF. The CDR3 bases are TGTGCCTGGAGTGAGTCTAGGAGCTCCTATAATTCACCCCTCCACTTT.

The CDR3 bases are TGTGCCAGCAGCGTAGATGCGGGGACAGGGGACTACGAGCAGTACTTC. It is translated as CASSVDAGTGDYEQYF. V and J are TRBV9 and TRBJ2-7; 10 bases are shared with TRBD1. Germline V gene sequence: CDR1 SGDLS, CDR2 YYNGEE. This CDR3 is 16 amino acids long. The trim removed 0 bases at V and 3 bases at J, leaving 6 bases unmatched.

The V call is TRBV27, the J call TRBJ1-2, with TRBD1 matching over 7 bases. V dropped 6 bases and J dropped 4; count of bases not matched to a gene: 5. The CDR3 runs 13 residues. Germline assignment: CDR1 MNHEY and CDR2 SMNVEV (reference sequence). DNA for the CDR3: TGTGCCAGCAGGATAGGACAGGCCTATGGCTACACCTTC. Its translation: CASRIGQAYGYTF.

CDR3 region: CASPRLQGGPMNTEAFF. In DNA form, the CDR3 reads TGTGCCAGTCCAAGGCTACAGGGGGGCCCTATGAACACTGAAGCTTTCTTT. The chain carries TRBV19 and TRBJ1-1, with 8 bases aligning to TRBD1. The CDR3 has 17 residues. From germline, CDR1 is LNHDA and CDR2 SQIVND (reference sequence). The V segment lost 8 bases and the J segment 0 bases; nucleotides outside the gene matches: 14.

This clone was counted a single time. The DNA of the CDR3 is TGTGCCAGTAGTACCGGGACAGCCTACAATGAGCAGTTCTTC. As protein: CASSTGTAYNEQFF. This chain joins TRBV19 and TRBJ2-1, with TRBD1 matching 7 bases. The CDR3 runs to 14 residues. Germline assignment: CDR1 LNHDA and CDR2 SQIVND (reference sequence). V shed 4 bases and J 2 bases; nucleotides not matched to a gene: 2.

The V call is TRBV30, the J call TRBJ2-7, with 10 nucleotides matching TRBD2. V trimming: 2 bases; J trimming: 7 bases; junction bases outside the gene matches: 20. CDR3 length equals 18 residues. The germline V gene encodes CDR1 GTSNPN and CDR2 SVGIG (reference sequence). This chain's CDR3 is CAWSRASGGIDGRDEQYF. CDR3 nucleotide sequence: TGTGCCTGGAGTAGAGCTAGCGGGGGAATCGACGGACGTGATGAGCAGTACTTC.

The rearrangement uses TRBV7-2 and TRBJ1-2, with D maybe TRBD1 (5 bases). Germline V gene sequence: CDR1 SGHTA, CDR2 FQGNSA. Between the trimmed V and J ends, which lost 1 base and 1 base, there was a span of 10 bases. The CDR3 is 15 amino acids. CDR3 nucleotide sequence: TGTGCCAGCAGCTTAGGACAGTTAAATAACTATGGCTACACCTTC. It yields the protein CASSLGQLNNYGYTF.

The chain links TRBV7-8 to TRBJ2-5; 9 bases agree with TRBD1. Germline CDR1 SGHVS, CDR2 FQNEAQ. The CDR3 sequence is 15 residues long. Trimming removed 6 bases from V and 5 bases from J; junction bases left unmatched: 10. The CDR3 DNA reads as TGTGCCAGCAGAACCGTACAGGGGGCGTGGGAGACCCAGTACTTC. Encoded protein: CASRTVQGAWETQYF.

V usage is TRBV29-1 and J usage is TRBJ2-1, with 8 bases fitting TRBD1. Germline CDR1 is SQVTM and CDR2 is ANQGSEA. Trimming removed 8 bases from V and 7 bases from J; junction bases left unmatched: 13. The CDR3 loop spans 14 amino acids. DNA for the CDR3: TGCAGCCTGCGGACAGGGAGATTAAGGAATGAGCAGTTCTTC. Its translation is CSLRTGRLRNEQFF.

This rearrangement joins TRBV5-4 to TRBJ1-1; tentative D call: TRBD1 (5 bases). CDR3 length: 16 amino acids. Germline V gene lookup returns CDR1 SGHNT and CDR2 YYREEE (reference sequence). Trimming took 0 bases from V and 6 from J, leaving 18 bases between them. In DNA form, the CDR3 reads TGTGCCAGCAGCTTGGGGCGGACAACCCTTTCTCCTGAAGCTTTCTTT. Its translation: CASSLGRTTLSPEAFF. The whole variable domain, remainder taken from reference TRBV5-4 and TRBJ1-1, is ETGVTQSPTHLIKTRGQQVTLRCSSQSGHNTVSWYQQALGQGPQFIFQYYREEENGRGNFPPRFSGLQFPNYSSELNVNALELDDSALYLCASSLGRTTLSPEAFFGQGTRLTVV.

The chain couples TRBV28 to TRBJ2-7, with D maybe TRBD2 (5 bases). The CDR3 has 15 residues. Per the germline V gene, CDR1 is MDHEN and CDR2 is SYDVKM. V was shortened by 8 bases and J by 4 bases, with 21 bases between the two germline ends. In nucleotides, the CDR3 is TGTGCCAGCTCTCTCGCGGTGGGAGTTGCGTACGAGCAGTACTTC. Its protein product is CASSLAVGVAYEQYF.

The chain combines TRBV5-6 with TRBJ1-2; D uncertain. Trimming took off 4 bases at V and 5 bases at J, with 9 bases between the two ends. CDR1 is SGHDT and CDR2 is YYEEEE in the germline V gene. The CDR3 loop spans 12 amino acids. The DNA for the CDR3 is TGTGCCAGCAGCGCGCGGGCTTATGGCTACACCTTC. This translates into CASSARAYGYTF.

The rearrangement links TRBV30 to TRBJ2-5, with TRBD1 as a possible D gene (5 bases). Trimming removed 1 base at V and 5 bases at J, with 11 bases between. Germline lookup yields CDR1 GTSNPN and CDR2 SVGIG (reference sequence). The CDR3 is 13 amino acids. CDR3 sequence (DNA): TGTGCCTGGAGTGGGGGCCTGAGGGAGACCCAGTACTTC. This translates into CAWSGGLRETQYF.

The genes are TRBV7-9 and TRBJ1-3, with D possibly being TRBD1 (5 bases). This CDR3 is built from 14 residues. The ends were cut back, 3 bases at V and 4 bases at J, with 10 bases in the middle. Per germline, CDR1 SEHNR and CDR2 FQNEAQ (reference sequence). CDR3 DNA: TGTGCCAGCAGCTTCCTAGGGGCCGGAAACACCATATATTTT. This sequence encodes CASSFLGAGNTIYF.

This rearrangement joins TRBV30 to TRBJ2-3; maybe TRBD2 (7 bases). V shed 5 bases and J shed 6 bases, with 9 bases lying between them. From germline, CDR1 is GTSNPN and CDR2 SVGIG (reference sequence). The CDR3 runs to 11 residues. The CDR3 coding sequence is TGTGCCTGGGAGGGGGGGGATACGCAGTATTTT. This sequence encodes CAWEGGDTQYF.

The chain joins TRBV28 to TRBJ2-1, with 8 bases matching TRBD2. V was clipped by 1 base and J by 3 bases; unmatched bases: 8. The CDR3 sequence is 17 residues long. Germline values: CDR1 MDHEN, CDR2 SYDVKM. This CDR3 reads CASSLLTGLDDYNEQFF. CDR3 bases: TGTGCCAGCAGTTTATTAACGGGACTAGATGACTACAATGAGCAGTTCTTC.

The chain recombines TRBV6-1 with TRBJ1-5; D ambiguous. This CDR3 has 16 amino acids. Looked up from germline, CDR1 is MNHNS and CDR2 is SASEGT. Trimming took 2 bases from V and 4 from J, leaving 15 bases between them. The CDR3 region has the DNA TGTGCCAGCAGTGAACTTGGGAGGGAGGCGAATCAGCCCCAGCATTTT. It specifies CASSELGREANQPQHF.

The chain uses TRBV10-3 and TRBJ1-2, with D maybe TRBD1 (5 bases). V shed 7 bases and J shed 4 bases, with 16 bases lying between them. The germline CDR1 and CDR2 sequences are ENHRY and SYGVKD. The CDR3 runs to 14 residues. This chain's CDR3 is CAITLTDMGYGYTF. The CDR3 coding sequence is TGTGCCATCACTCTGACAGATATGGGCTATGGCTACACCTTC.

J is TRBJ2-5 and V is TRBV6-5, with 14 bases aligning to TRBD2. Trimming cost V 4 bases and J 4 bases; bases outside gene matches: 2. Germline-derived CDR1 and CDR2 are MNHEY and SVGAGI. The CDR3 is made up of 15 amino acids. This chain's CDR3 is CASSSGLAGVETQYF. The CDR3, as DNA: TGTGCCAGCAGTTCGGGACTAGCGGGAGTAGAGACCCAGTACTTC.

The J gene is TRBJ2-2, the V gene TRBV4-1; weak D call: TRBD1 (6 bases). CDR1 is MGHRA, CDR2 YSYEKL, per germline. The CDR3 totals 16 residues. The germline V and J ends were trimmed by 1 base and 6 bases, with 15 bases remaining between them. In DNA, the CDR3 is TGCGCCAGCAGCCAAGCCCCAGGGGAGCGCGCCGGGGAGCTGTTTTTT. It yields the protein CASSQAPGERAGELFF.

The V gene is TRBV5-1, the J gene TRBJ1-5; TRBD1 aligns across 7 bases. J gave up 11 bases and V 0 bases, and 11 bases lay outside the gene matches. The CDR3 has 15 amino acids. CDR1 and CDR2 from the germline V gene are SGHRS and YFSETQ. The CDR3 protein is CASSLDGTAGGAQHF. DNA of the CDR3: TGCGCCAGCAGCTTGGACGGGACAGCCGGTGGGGCCCAGCATTTT.

This clone occurred a few times. The chain couples TRBV19 to TRBJ1-4, with 7 bases fitting TRBD1. Germline V gene sequence: CDR1 LNHDA, CDR2 SQIVND (reference sequence). The J segment lost 5 bases and the V segment lost 8 bases, leaving 8 bases of the junction unmatched. The CDR3 runs to 14 residues. The CDR3 DNA reads TGTGCCAGTTCTCGTGACAGGGAAAATGAAAAACTGTTTTTT. Residues: CASSRDRENEKLFF.